This TCR beta chain originates from a study of identical twins. TCRdb re-called the 5' RACE reads through MiXCR, storing one row per CDR3 protein. The data hold 150,000 or so distinct CDR3 sequences, with roughly 3.5% observed a single time. Broader study findings: Excess sharing between twins was weaker in beta out-of-frame sequences. Out-of-frame alpha sequences shared by twins were enriched for low generation probability.

In its sample, this clonotype was seen many times. Its specificity is unknown. In germline, CDR1 is DFQATT, CDR2 SNEGSKA (reference sequence). V shed 5 bases and J 2 bases; nucleotides not matched to a gene: 3. The length of the CDR3 is 14 residues. The sequenced material came from memory T cells sorted from blood. The origin of this receptor is a young man in good health. This chain uses TRBV20-1 with TRBJ1-3, with 10 positions matching TRBD1. The CDR3 nucleotides are TGCAGTGCTTCCGGGACAGGGGCTGGAAACACCATATATTTT. Its translation: CSASGTGAGNTIYF.